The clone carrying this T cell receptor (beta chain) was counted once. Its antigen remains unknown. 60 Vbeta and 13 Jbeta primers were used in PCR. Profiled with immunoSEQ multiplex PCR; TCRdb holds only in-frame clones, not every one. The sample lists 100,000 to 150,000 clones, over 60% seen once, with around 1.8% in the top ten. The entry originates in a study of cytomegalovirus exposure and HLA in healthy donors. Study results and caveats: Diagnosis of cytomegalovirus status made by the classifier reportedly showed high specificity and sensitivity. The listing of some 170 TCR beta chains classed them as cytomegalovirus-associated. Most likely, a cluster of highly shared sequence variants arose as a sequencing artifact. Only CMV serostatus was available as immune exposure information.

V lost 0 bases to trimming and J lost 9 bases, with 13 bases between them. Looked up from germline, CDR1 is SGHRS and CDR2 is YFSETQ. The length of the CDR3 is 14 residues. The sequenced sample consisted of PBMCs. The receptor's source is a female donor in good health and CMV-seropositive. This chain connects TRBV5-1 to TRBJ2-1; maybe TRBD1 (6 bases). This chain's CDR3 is CASSLGPEQGEQFF. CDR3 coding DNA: TGCGCCAGCAGCTTGGGTCCAGAACAGGGTGAGCAGTTCTTC.